The 14 T cell receptor beta chains reported below all come from one sample, sequenced in a study of early stage breast cancer tumors (dated by TCRdb to about 2017). Library prep was done by the immunoSEQ multiplex PCR assay. Sourced from immuneACCESS, this table was stored by TCRdb with only in-frame sequences that have V and J called. A share of the clones is absent; for the studies checked, an unresolved V gene accounts for under half, and the remainder has no known explanation. In this sample the table shows tens of thousands of clones, about 78% of which occur a single time. The ten largest clones capture about 6.8% of the sample. Sequenced material: blood. The source is a person aged 50-59 years with breast cancer.

This chain links TRBV27 with TRBJ2-3; 15 bases are shared with TRBD2. The CDR3 contains 13 residues. The V gene's germline CDR1 is MNHEY and CDR2 SMNVEV (reference sequence). The V segment lost 7 bases and the J segment 14 bases; nucleotides outside the gene matches: 7. The CDR3 region is CASILGTSGRLYF. The DNA for the CDR3 is TGTGCCAGCATCCTTGGGACTAGCGGGAGGTTGTATTTT.

This chain uses TRBV18 with TRBJ2-6; D gene unclear. The CDR3 contains 17 residues. V was pared by 4 bases and J by 3 bases, with 16 bases between. Germline values: CDR1 KGHSH, CDR2 LQKENI. Here the CDR3 DNA reads TGTGCCAGCTCACTCCTATACCCCCTCTGTGGGGCCAACGTCCTGACTTTC. The encoded protein is CASSLLYPLCGANVLTF.

In its sample, this clone was seen once. The V and J genes are TRBV11-2 and TRBJ2-7, with D possibly TRBD2 on 5 matching bases. The CDR3 contains 14 residues. Trimming cost V 5 bases and J 7 bases, with 18 bases left between them. Germline V gene sequence: CDR1 SGHAT, CDR2 FQNNGV. The CDR3 DNA is TGTGCCAGCAGCGTCCTCAACGCGGGTGGGGAGCAGTACGTC. Translation: CASSVLNAGGEQYV.

The chain recombines TRBV6-5 with TRBJ1-1; the D is unclear. The CDR3 is 14 residues long. The ends were cut back, 6 bases at V and 2 bases at J, with 13 bases in the middle. CDR1 MNHEY and CDR2 SVGAGI come from the germline V gene. The chain's CDR3 is CASSRFVSNTEAFF. CDR3 nucleotides: TGTGCCAGCAGCCGGTTTGTGAGTAACACTGAAGCTTTCTTT.

A few counts support this clone. V gene TRBV2 combines with J gene TRBJ1-1; D not certain. V lost 6 bases and J 1 base, leaving 3 bases between the germline ends. The CDR3 totals 11 residues. The V gene's germline CDR1 is SNHLY and CDR2 FYNNEI. CDR3 nucleotides: TGTGCCAGCAGACAGAACACTGAAGCTTTCTTT. Translated, it gives CASRQNTEAFF.

The chain is built from TRBV9 and TRBJ2-5; tentatively, D is TRBD1 (5 bases). The CDR3 length is 13 residues. The V end lost 4 bases, the J end lost 1 base, and 8 bases lay between the germline ends. Germline V lookup: CDR1 SGDLS, CDR2 YYNGEE. The CDR3 DNA reads as TGTGCCAGCAGCCAGGGATTCCAAGAGACCCAGTACTTC. It translates to CASSQGFQETQYF.

The chain's CDR3 is CASSPRDSKLVQYF. CDR3 sequence (DNA): TGTGCCAGCAGCCCACGGGACTCCAAGCTAGTACAGTACTTC. This sequence joins TRBV7-8 and TRBJ2-7; a possible D gene is TRBD2 (6 bases). V was trimmed by 5 bases and J by 10 bases, leaving 21 bases between them. CDR3 length: 14 amino acids. In germline, CDR1 is SGHVS, CDR2 FQNEAQ.

The rearrangement joins TRBV5-1 to TRBJ1-6; 7 positions agree with TRBD1. J was trimmed by 6 bases and V by 0 bases; bases with no gene match: 0. Germline loops: CDR1 SGHRS, CDR2 YFSETQ. This CDR3 has 14 residues. The CDR3 DNA sequence: TGCGCCAGCAGCTTGGCAGGGGGTAATTCACCCCTCCACTTT. This codes for CASSLAGGNSPLHF.

The gene calls are TRBV2 and TRBJ2-3; D unclear. V lost 4 bases and J 0 bases, leaving 8 bases between the germline ends. The germline V gene encodes CDR1 SNHLY and CDR2 FYNNEI. The CDR3 runs 14 residues. CDR3 residues: CASSGATSTDTQYF. In DNA form, the CDR3 reads TGTGCCAGCAGTGGTGCGACTAGCACAGATACGCAGTATTTT. The variable domain in full, completed from reference TRBV2 and TRBJ2-3, reads EPEVTQTPSHQVTQMGQEVILRCVPISNHLYFYWYRQILGQKVEFLVSFYNNEISEKSEIFDDQFSVERPDGSNFTLKIRSTKLEDSAMYFCASSGATSTDTQYFGPGTRLTVL.

The rearrangement joins TRBV7-2 to TRBJ2-3, with D unresolved. Germline V gives CDR1 SGHTA, CDR2 FQGNSA. The CDR3 has 14 amino acids. Trimming pared 1 base from V and 1 base from J, leaving 6 bases between. CDR3 coding DNA: TGTGCCAGCAGCTTAGGTAGTGGCACAGATACGCAGTATTTT. Translating it yields CASSLGSGTDTQYF.

This chain links TRBV11-2 with TRBJ2-7; 8 bases are a match to TRBD2. V shed 3 bases, J shed 4 bases, and the junction held 8 bases outside the gene matches. This CDR3 contains 15 residues. Germline V gene data show CDR1 as SGHAT and CDR2 as FQNNGV. The CDR3 reads CASSFSFGTRYEQYF. CDR3 DNA sequence: TGTGCCAGCAGCTTCAGTTTCGGGACTAGATACGAGCAGTACTTC.

CDR3 sequence (DNA): TGTGCCATCAGTGAGACAGGGGGAAACAATCAGCCCCAGCATTTT. It is translated as CAISETGGNNQPQHF. The rearrangement uses TRBV10-3 and TRBJ1-5; 8 bases map to TRBD1. This CDR3 contains 15 residues. CDR1 and CDR2 from the germline V gene are ENHRY and SYGVKD. V trimming: 2 bases; J trimming: 3 bases; junction bases outside the gene matches: 3.

The chain joins TRBV9 to TRBJ1-2; TRBD1 aligns across 7 bases. CDR3 length: 14 amino acids. V trimming: 0 bases; J trimming: 6 bases; junction bases outside the gene matches: 5. Germline CDR1 SGDLS, CDR2 YYNGEE. The CDR3 region has the DNA TGTGCCAGCAGCGTAGGACAGGGATTTGATGGCTACACCTTC. It encodes CASSVGQGFDGYTF.

The chain recombines TRBV7-2 with TRBJ2-6; 7 bases map to TRBD2. CDR3 size: 17 residues. The ends lost 5 bases at V and 2 bases at J; junction bases unmatched: 9. Per germline, CDR1 SGHTA and CDR2 FQGNSA. The CDR3 loop reads CASSRGPGGAGANVLTF. For the CDR3, the DNA is TGTGCCAGCAGCCGGGGACCGGGAGGAGCTGGGGCCAACGTCCTGACTTTC.